Sequencing of this TCR beta chain was carried out in a study of blood T cell repertoires in COVID-19 (dated by TCRdb to 2020 to 2022). Regarding the study in general: The collaborator samples originated in the United States, Italy and Spain and spanned the acute and convalescent phases of COVID-19. The sample metadata nearly always contained a de-identified subject ID, COVID-19 status, age in years and sex. The samples were drawn from the first 160 participants of the ongoing ImmuneRACE study and from 1,254 subjects provided by 6 global collaborators. The prospective study material was composed of cDNA or gDNA derived from T cells, B-cell-depleted T cells, or PBMCs. A freely available public database, intended as a resource for researchers studying the immune response to SARS-CoV-2, is where the repertoires were released. Where available, HLA class I and class II types were taken from metadata supplied by the sample provider and were not determined by assay-based typing. Deeply sampled blood TCRbeta repertoires from subjects exposed to, actively infected with, or recovered from COVID-19 were included in the dataset. What the research found in general, with its limitations: The quantity of clinical and demographic metadata differed by source and by participant and was supplied without curation.

The immunoSEQ Assay, a bias-controlled multiplex PCR, was used to amplify TCRbeta CDR3 regions from genomic DNA. On the study's bioinformatics: Nucleated cell counts per sample were estimated from amplification of reference gene primers within the assay. To quantify the absolute abundance of each unique TCRbeta CDR3 rearrangement, sequence reads were collapsed and filtered. Productive Simpson clonality was computed per sample as the square root of Simpson's diversity index over productive rearrangements. TCRdb carries this immuneACCESS record with in-frame sequences only. Its versions omit some clonotypes, under half of them owing to an unresolved V gene in the studies checked, with the rest unexplained. That table furnishes V, J and clone size, whereas the DNA furnished D and trimming. This sample has about 390,000 clones in its table, and about 83% of those were observed once. Of the sample, 10% is held by the ten largest clones.

Worth noting for this clone: Its antigen is still unknown. No much larger clonotype is one base removed from it; base qualities were not supplied.

Participants in the prospective study were enrolled through a virtual design, were aged roughly 18 to 90 years, and lived in roughly 24 United States geographic areas. To assign participants to cohorts, the prospective study relied on clinical history that participants themselves reported in a screening survey and a study questionnaire. For ImmuneRACE Cohort 3, a participant was defined as recovered based on two consecutive negative NP/OP PCR tests, clearance by a healthcare professional, or resolution of symptoms. Mobile phlebotomists in the prospective study collected whole blood, serum and a nasopharyngeal or oropharyngeal swab from every participant. Prospective study participants could optionally give additional blood draws and questionnaires over an approximately 2-month period. Before DNA extraction, blood samples from the prospective study were shipped at room temperature or frozen. Measured from the cysteine to the phenylalanine, the CDR3 is 14 residues long. Only the CDR3 region is kept as DNA, spanning 42 bases read in frame from base 1. V drops 5 bases and J drops 0 bases, leaving 10 bases in between. For CDR1 and CDR2, the germline V gene lists SGHAT and FQNNGV.

Sample: PBMCs or T cells enriched from blood (not recorded which). The sequence was collected from a woman between 45 and 60 years old who had recovered from COVID-19. This receptor chain uses TRBV11-2 and TRBJ1-1; TRBD1 is perhaps the D gene, given 5 matching bases. The DNA sequence is TGTGCCAGCAGCCGCGGGACGGTGAACACTGAAGCTTTCTTT. Translation gives CASSRGTVNTEAFF.